These T cell receptor beta chains were read from a single sample in a study of response to subunit inactivated influenza vaccine. MiXCR was run by TCRdb on the RT-PCR reads, yielding one entry per CDR3 protein. Among hundreds of thousands of distinct CDR3 sequences, about 14% were seen once, and the ten largest hold roughly 7.2%. The sample here was PBMCs from blood, taken 14 days before vaccination. Every receptor here comes from a man aged 50 to 60 who received an inactivated influenza vaccine. Both conserved end residues are part of each CDR3. A D gene is named only where the DNA matches it firmly. The size entry is marked missing in some rows and otherwise reads once, few, many or a size class.

d_gene	v_gene	abundance	j_gene	CDR3aa	CDR3nt
TRBD1	TRBV19	.	TRBJ1-1	CASSIYRDRTEAFF	TGTGCCAGTAGTATCTACCGGGACAGGACTGAAGCTTTCTTT
.	TRBV4-3	many	TRBJ1-4	CASSRTGTLSEKLFF	TGCGCCAGCAGCCGAACAGGGACTTTATCCGAAAAACTGTTTTTT
TRBD1	TRBV25-1	.	TRBJ2-1	CASSKRWDRRLNEQFF	TGTGCCAGCAGTAAAAGATGGGACAGGCGTCTGAATGAGCAGTTCTTC
TRBD2	TRBV20-1	few	TRBJ2-1	CSATRRSGGNNEQFF	TGCAGTGCTACTCGAAGGTCGGGGGGAAACAATGAGCAGTTCTTC
TRBD2	TRBV6-5	.	TRBJ2-3	CASSYSGASTDTQYF	TGTGCCAGCAGCTATAGCGGGGCCAGCACAGATACGCAGTATTTT
.	TRBV5-1	once	TRBJ2-1	CASSLIAGANEQFF	TGCGCCAGCAGCTTAATAGCCGGGGCCAATGAGCAGTTCTTC
.	TRBV12-3/TRBV12-4	few	TRBJ1-1	CASRPRVFAEAFF	TGTGCCAGCAGACCCAGGGTTTTCGCTGAAGCTTTCTTT
TRBD1	TRBV28	.	TRBJ1-1	CASRTHRGPSVNTEAFF	TGTGCCAGCAGAACCCACAGGGGGCCTTCGGTGAACACTGAAGCTTTCTTT
TRBD2	TRBV27	.	TRBJ2-5	CASSLLFSGRPSPETQYF	TGTGCCAGCAGTTTATTATTCAGCGGGAGACCTTCACCGGAGACCCAGTACTTC
TRBD2	TRBV12-3/TRBV12-4	.	TRBJ2-7	CASSKGTSGNPYEQYF	TGTGCCAGCAGTAAAGGGACTAGCGGGAACCCCTACGAGCAGTACTTC
.	TRBV2	few	TRBJ1-2	CASRGRDIYGYTF	TGTGCCAGCAGAGGCCGGGACATCTATGGCTACACCTTC
.	TRBV5-1	many	TRBJ1-1	CASSPRTTQGRNTEAFF	TGCGCCAGCAGCCCTAGGACAACTCAGGGTCGGAACACTGAAGCTTTCTTT
.	TRBV7-2	.	TRBJ2-1	CASSAARSYNEQFF	TGTGCCAGCAGCGCCGCGAGGAGCTACAATGAGCAGTTCTTC
TRBD1	TRBV27	.	TRBJ2-2	CASRTQGVVGELFF	TGTGCCAGCAGGACTCAGGGGGTAGTCGGGGAGCTGTTTTTT
TRBD2	TRBV6-2/TRBV6-3	few	TRBJ2-5	CASSSTLLRGRQETQYF	TGTGCCAGCAGTTCCACCCTCCTACGCGGGAGGCAAGAGACCCAGTACTTC
.	TRBV7-2	.	TRBJ1-2	CASRAGGTNYGYTF	TGTGCCAGCAGGGCGGGCGGTACTAACTATGGCTACACCTTC
TRBD1	TRBV6-1	.	TRBJ2-5	CASPPTGEIGETQYF	TGTGCCAGCCCACCGACAGGGGAAATAGGAGAGACCCAGTACTTC
.	TRBV5-1	.	TRBJ1-6	CASSLRTDNNSPLHF	TGCGCCAGCAGCTTGAGGACAGATAATAATTCACCCCTCCACTTT